The 9 T cell receptor beta chains below were found in one sample sequenced in a study of T cells in women clearing cervical HPV infection. Some clones are missing from TCRdb's copy, which holds only in-frame ones; the method was immunoSEQ multiplex PCR. This listing includes under 45,000 clones. Sequences were obtained from blood buffy coat. These receptors all come from a woman aged 18-69 years with a cervical HPV16 infection that either progressed to CIN3+ or cleared (not recorded which).

Note on this clone: Germline is not matched at one junction end, which may reflect a read error. The read is 3 residues too short to cover the CDR3 end, so that end is filled in from the germline J gene. V usage is TRBV2 and J usage is TRBJ2-1, with 8 bases matching TRBD2. Germline CDR1 is SNHLY and CDR2 is FYNNEI. The CDR3 spans 15 residues. The covered CDR3 bases are TGTGCCAGCAGTGGAGGTAGCGGGGCCTACAGTGAG. Protein: CASSGGSGAYSE. The whole CDR3 protein reads CASSGGSGAYSEQFF.

Measured by frequency, this clone is medium-sized. The sequence runs out 3 residues before the end of the CDR3; the remainder is reconstructed from the germline J gene. This sequence joins TRBV19 and TRBJ2-7, with 12 bases aligning to TRBD1. CDR1 and CDR2 (germline): LNHDA, SQIVND (reference sequence). The CDR3 has 14 amino acids. J lost 5 bases, V lost 5 bases, and 4 bases had no gene match. The CDR3 DNA, read in part, is TGTGCCAGTAGTTCGGGACAGGGGGCGAACGAG. It translates to CASSSGQGANE. The full CDR3 reads CASSSGQGANEQYF.

Worth noting for this clone: The read ends 3 residues early relative to the CDR3; the germline J gene fills the gap. The chain links TRBV19 to TRBJ1-2; TRBD1 matches 11 bases. The CDR3 length is 15 residues. CDR1 and CDR2 from the germline V gene are LNHDA and SQIVND (reference sequence). The CDR3 DNA, read in part, is TGTGCCAGTAGTATTCCGGGACAGGGGGGCCGGGGC. It is translated as CASSIPGQGGRG. The CDR3 as a whole reads CASSIPGQGGRGYTF.

Regarding this clone: The read comes to an end 3 residues before the CDR3 does, leaving the germline J gene to fill in the end. The chain uses TRBV30 and TRBJ2-3, with 8 bases aligning to TRBD2. This CDR3 comprises 14 residues. Germline V gene data show CDR1 as GTSNPN and CDR2 as SVGIG (reference sequence). The CDR3 DNA, read in part, is TGTGCCTGGAGTGGACAGGCGGGGGGTCAGCCG. Protein product: CAWSGQAGGQP. In full, the CDR3 is CAWSGQAGGQPQYF.

To note about this clone: From the germline J gene comes the end of the CDR3, since the read stops 3 residues before it. The genes are TRBV7-9 and TRBJ2-1, with D possibly matching TRBD2 (6 bases). In germline, CDR1 is SEHNR, CDR2 FQNEAQ (reference sequence). The CDR3 contains 14 residues. V dropped 1 base and J dropped 4 bases, with 8 bases sitting between them. The CDR3 DNA, read in part, is TGTGCCAGCAGCTTAGGCGGGGTTTACAATGAG. Its translation is CASSLGGVYNE. The full CDR3 protein is CASSLGGVYNEQFF.

Remarks on this clone: The read halts 3 residues ahead of the CDR3 end, with the missing end drawn from the germline J gene. The V gene is TRBV14, the J gene TRBJ2-3, with 10 bases matching TRBD1. The germline V gene encodes CDR1 SGHDN and CDR2 FVKESK. This CDR3 is 16 amino acids long. The covered CDR3 bases are TGTGCCAGCAGCCAAGATCTGGACAGGGGGGAAGAGACG. Translated, it gives CASSQDLDRGEET. The complete CDR3 protein is CASSQDLDRGEETQYF.

With regard to this clone: The missing CDR3 end, 3 residues past where the read stops, is filled in from the germline J gene. The chain carries TRBV19 and TRBJ2-7, with 7 bases lining up with TRBD2. Trimming removed 2 bases from V and 0 bases from J; junction bases left unmatched: 7. The length of the CDR3 is 16 residues. The germline V gene encodes CDR1 LNHDA and CDR2 SQIVND (reference sequence). The CDR3 DNA, read in part, is TGTGCCAGTAGTATAACGGCGACTAGCTACTCCTACGAG. Translating it yields CASSITATSYSYE. The whole CDR3 sequence reads CASSITATSYSYEQYF.

Turning to this clone: The read gets to within 3 residues of the CDR3 end, and the germline J gene fills in the rest. The chain joins TRBV30 to TRBJ1-1; possibly TRBD1 for D (6 bases). Looked up from germline, CDR1 is GTSNPN and CDR2 is SVGIG (reference sequence). Trimming shortened V by 4 bases and J by 0 bases, and 9 bases separated the two germline ends. This CDR3 has 13 residues. The CDR3 sequence is CAWKGGLNTEAFF. The CDR3 bases that were read are TGTGCCTGGAAGGGGGGGCTGAACACTGAA.

CDR3 bases read: TGTGCCTGGAGTGTACCGAACCTACTCTGGGCCAACGTC. Its translation is CAWSVPNLLWANV. The whole CDR3 protein is CAWSVPNLLWANVLTF. The chain joins TRBV30 to TRBJ2-6; D is uncertain. Read data end 3 residues before the CDR3 end; the end is taken from the germline J gene. V was shortened by 0 bases and J by 5 bases, with 14 bases between the two germline ends. In germline, CDR1 is GTSNPN, CDR2 SVGIG (reference sequence). The length of the CDR3 is 16 residues.